The present T cell receptor (beta chain) was sequenced within a study of regulatory T cells in long-lasting Graves disease. CDR3 size: 18 residues. V was trimmed by 6 bases and J by 0 bases, leaving 20 bases between them. Time point specified: newly diagnosed GD, antithyroid drugs for less than 3 months. From RNA extracted from PBMCs, the TCR library was made. General observations from the study: Relative to newly diagnosed Graves' patients, persistent ones had lower TCR diversity. Persistent disease was characterized by preferential usage of TRBV28, TRBJ1-2 and TRBJ2-5.

The TCR beta library used iRepertoire HTBI primers with Arm-PCR amplification of CDR3. TCRdb ran MiXCR on the multiplex PCR reads and lists one entry per CDR3 protein. The sample has about 560,000 distinct CDR3 sequences, around 15% seen once; the top ten hold around 11%. A remark on this clonotype: Its target is unknown.

The same data also went into a second study, on T cells in Graves' hyperthyroidism and ophthalmopathy.

Sequences were derived from peripheral blood mononuclear cells (PBMCs), sampled at new diagnosis, from a patient treated with antithyroid drugs. The clonotype comes from a young man with Graves disease. The genes are TRBV12-3 or TRBV12-4 and TRBJ2-2, with D perhaps TRBD1 or TRBD2 (5 bases each). The CDR3 nucleotides read TGTGCCAGCAGCCCCCGGGGCTACGGAGGTGCGAACACCGGGGAGCTGTTTTTT. It translates to CASSPRGYGGANTGELFF.